What follows are 26 T cell receptor beta chains derived from one specimen sequenced in a study of cytomegalovirus exposure and HLA in healthy donors. PCR primers comprised 60 Vbeta and 13 Jbeta primers. TCRdb's table, derived via immunoSEQ multiplex PCR, lists solely in-frame clones and lacks some. The sample lists 160,000 or so clones, less than 90% occurring once. What was sequenced was PBMCs. The receptors stem from a male donor in good health and CMV-seropositive.

The gene calls are TRBV6-1 and TRBJ2-5, with unresolved D. The CDR3 extends over 15 amino acids. With 0 bases removed from V and 4 bases from J, the gap between germline ends came to 12 bases. Germline V lookup: CDR1 MNHNS, CDR2 SASEGT. The CDR3 region is CASSEAARLSETQYF. In nucleotides, the CDR3 is TGTGCCAGCAGTGAAGCGGCCAGGTTATCAGAGACCCAGTACTTC.

The J gene is TRBJ2-7, the V gene TRBV5-4; D remains ambiguous. This CDR3 spans 13 amino acids. Trimming left V 0 bases short and J 0 bases short, with 4 bases between. CDR1 and CDR2 from the germline V gene are SGHNT and YYREEE (reference sequence). This CDR3 is CASSLDGSYEQYF. CDR3 nucleotide sequence: TGTGCCAGCAGCTTGGACGGCTCCTACGAGCAGTACTTC.

This clone showed up just a few times. The chain carries TRBV12-5 and TRBJ1-2; TRBD1 is a possible D gene (6 bases). V lost 7 bases and J 2 bases, leaving 11 bases between the germline ends. Looked up from germline, CDR1 is LGHNT and CDR2 is FRNRAP. CDR3 size: 13 residues. CDR3 nucleotides: TGTGCTAGTGCCCAAGGACAGAACTATGGCTACACCTTC. Translated: CASAQGQNYGYTF.

The chain has TRBV5-1 and TRBJ2-7, with 14 nucleotides matching TRBD2. The CDR3 has 18 residues. The germline gives CDR1 SGHRS, CDR2 YFSETQ. V dropped 4 bases and J dropped 0; count of bases not matched to a gene: 9. The CDR3 sequence is CASSTGLAGGPSSYEQYF. CDR3 in DNA: TGCGCCAGCAGCACCGGACTAGCGGGAGGCCCGAGCTCCTACGAGCAGTACTTC.

V is TRBV6-1 and J is TRBJ2-3; 10 nucleotides align to TRBD1. J gave up 4 bases and V 6 bases, and 7 bases lay outside the gene matches. This CDR3 region has 15 residues. CDR1 MNHNS and CDR2 SASEGT come from the germline V gene. CDR3 in DNA: TGTGCCAGCAGGGGGGGACAGGGGAGGGCAGATACGCAGTATTTT. Protein sequence: CASRGGQGRADTQYF.

This sequence joins TRBV6-5 and TRBJ2-3; D gene unclear. This CDR3 has 15 amino acids. V was clipped by 2 bases and J by 6 bases, with 15 bases between them. Germline values: CDR1 MNHEY, CDR2 SVGAGI. As DNA, the CDR3 is TGTGCCAGCAGTTACACCGCAGTCCCTTCCGATACGCAGTATTTT. Its protein is CASSYTAVPSDTQYF.

The rearrangement links TRBV30 to TRBJ2-7; a possible D gene is TRBD1 (5 bases). V lost 0 bases and J 1 base, leaving 10 bases between the germline ends. CDR1 is GTSNPN and CDR2 is SVGIG in the germline V gene (reference sequence). The CDR3 is made up of 14 amino acids. The CDR3 nucleotides read TGTGCCTGGAGTGTACATACAGGTTCCTACGAGCAGTACTTC. It translates to CAWSVHTGSYEQYF.

The rearrangement joins TRBV9 to TRBJ1-3, with 12 nucleotides matching TRBD1. V was clipped by 4 bases and J by 8 bases; unmatched bases: 10. Germline lookup yields CDR1 SGDLS and CDR2 YYNGEE. CDR3 length: 16 amino acids. The CDR3 here is CASSPMGTGGWDTIYF. CDR3 nucleotide sequence: TGTGCCAGCAGCCCTATGGGGACAGGGGGCTGGGACACCATATATTTT.

The chain links TRBV11-1 to TRBJ1-4; possible D gene TRBD1, 5 bases. Germline V gene data show CDR1 as SGHAT and CDR2 as FQDESV (reference sequence). CDR3 size: 17 residues. Trimming removed 0 bases from V and 0 bases from J, with 11 bases in between. The CDR3, as DNA: TGTGCCAGCAGCTTAGCGCGACAGCCTGCAACTAATGAAAAACTGTTTTTT. Residues: CASSLARQPATNEKLFF.

The chain couples TRBV27 to TRBJ2-7, with D possibly TRBD2 on 6 matching bases. The V end lost 6 bases, the J end lost 2 bases, and 14 bases lay between the germline ends. The CDR3 loop spans 14 amino acids. From germline, CDR1 is MNHEY and CDR2 SMNVEV (reference sequence). CDR3 DNA: TGTGCCAGCAGACAGCATCGGGGGACCTACGAGCAGTACTTC. Its protein product is CASRQHRGTYEQYF.

The rearrangement uses TRBV7-9 and TRBJ1-2, with 8 bases lining up with TRBD1. Germline CDR1 reads SEHNR; CDR2 reads FQNEAQ (reference sequence). V lost 5 bases and J lost 4; bases outside the gene matches: 9. The CDR3 totals 15 residues. The CDR3 sequence: CASSLSLTGGYGYTF. DNA for the CDR3: TGTGCCAGCAGCCTTTCCTTAACAGGGGGCTATGGCTACACCTTC.

V is TRBV30 and J is TRBJ2-7, with D perhaps matching TRBD1 (6 bases). The germline CDR1 and CDR2 sequences are GTSNPN and SVGIG (reference sequence). With 3 bases removed from V and 7 bases from J, the gap between germline ends came to 16 bases. The CDR3 is made up of 13 amino acids. The CDR3 DNA sequence: TGTGCCTGGAGCTCACAGGGAAGGGATGAGCAGTACTTC. This translates into CAWSSQGRDEQYF.

A remark on this clone: A junction boundary mismatches the germline segment, possibly from a read error. The genes are TRBV7-3 and TRBJ1-1; no clear D gene. The V gene's germline CDR1 is SGHTA and CDR2 FQGTGA. CDR3 length equals 13 residues. The CDR3 protein is CASSLAGNAEAFF. The CDR3 coding sequence is TGTGCCAGCAGCTTGGCGGGGAACGCTGAAGCTTTCTTT.

The chain uses TRBV29-1 and TRBJ2-7; TRBD1 agrees at 8 bases. This CDR3 comprises 13 residues. V lost 6 bases and J lost 2; bases outside the gene matches: 6. Germline loops: CDR1 SQVTM, CDR2 ANQGSEA. The CDR3 reads CSVWGTGPYEQYF. CDR3 DNA: TGCAGCGTCTGGGGGACAGGCCCCTACGAGCAGTACTTC.

The chain uses TRBV2 and TRBJ2-1; 11 bases match TRBD2. From germline, CDR1 is SNHLY and CDR2 FYNNEI. Trimming took 7 bases from V and 7 from J; bases not matched to a gene: 3. The CDR3 has 13 amino acids. The CDR3 protein is CASTGTSGNEQFF. Here the CDR3 DNA reads TGTGCCAGCACAGGGACTAGCGGAAATGAGCAGTTCTTC.

CDR3 loop: CASSVGGKKPHSGNTIYF. In DNA form, the CDR3 reads TGTGCCAGCAGCGTAGGCGGGAAAAAGCCGCACTCTGGAAACACCATATATTTT. This rearrangement joins TRBV9 to TRBJ1-3, with D hard to call. The V gene's germline CDR1 is SGDLS and CDR2 YYNGEE. The ends were cut back, 0 bases at V and 0 bases at J, with 16 bases in the middle. This CDR3 spans 18 amino acids.

This chain joins TRBV27 and TRBJ1-2; D possibly corresponds to TRBD1 (5 bases). V shed 8 bases and J shed 4 bases, with 14 bases lying between them. From germline, CDR1 is MNHEY and CDR2 SMNVEV (reference sequence). This CDR3 has 13 residues. The CDR3 nucleotides read TGTGCCAGCGGGGGTAGGGAGGGCTATGGCTACACCTTC. Amino acids: CASGGREGYGYTF.

The chain uses TRBV25-1 and TRBJ2-3, with D perhaps TRBD2 (6 bases). Germline V lookup: CDR1 MGHDK, CDR2 SYGVNS. The CDR3 loop spans 15 amino acids. The germline V and J ends were trimmed by 4 bases and 3 bases, with 14 bases remaining between them. CDR3 region: CASSGSGTMTDTQYF. The CDR3 DNA sequence: TGTGCCAGCAGTGGTAGCGGTACCATGACAGATACGCAGTATTTT.

The chain combines TRBV27 with TRBJ1-5; 7 bases align to TRBD1. The trim removed 8 bases at V and 0 bases at J, leaving 10 bases unmatched. Germline V gene data show CDR1 as MNHEY and CDR2 as SMNVEV (reference sequence). CDR3 size: 16 residues. The CDR3 DNA is TGTGCCAGCCGGAAGGGACAGTCAGATAGCAATCAGCCCCAGCATTTT. It encodes CASRKGQSDSNQPQHF.

The chain carries TRBV2 and TRBJ1-4; D ambiguous. Germline V lookup: CDR1 SNHLY, CDR2 FYNNEI. This CDR3 has 15 residues. V gave up 6 bases and J gave up 8 bases, with 19 bases separating them. CDR3 sequence: CASSAVADFREKLFF. The CDR3 region has the DNA TGTGCCAGCAGCGCCGTGGCGGATTTTCGGGAAAAACTGTTTTTT.

The V and J genes are TRBV6-1 and TRBJ2-3; D is possibly TRBD2 (7 bases). This CDR3 contains 17 residues. Between the trimmed V and J ends, which lost 0 bases and 1 base, there was a span of 14 bases. CDR1 MNHNS and CDR2 SASEGT come from the germline V gene. The CDR3 protein is CASSEADGGAGTDTQYF. The CDR3 DNA reads as TGTGCCAGCAGTGAAGCTGATGGGGGGGCCGGCACAGATACGCAGTATTTT.

Worth noting for this clone: A read error may produce the germline difference seen at one junction end. The rearrangement uses TRBV7-9 and TRBJ1-1; D ambiguous. This CDR3 is 11 amino acids long. CDR1 is SEHNR and CDR2 is FQNEAQ in the germline V gene (reference sequence). The CDR3 DNA follows: TGTTCCAGCAGCCCCTACACTGAAGCTTTCTTT. Protein sequence: CSSSPYTEAFF.

Concerning this clone itself: Other DNA sequences from this sample encode an identical CDR3 as well. V gene TRBV5-1 combines with J gene TRBJ2-3, with 10 nucleotides matching TRBD1. The CDR3 is 15 residues long. Germline V gives CDR1 SGHRS, CDR2 YFSETQ. Trimming cost V 3 bases and J 3 bases; bases outside gene matches: 4. The CDR3 DNA is TGCGCCAGCAGCTACGGGACAGGGGAAACAGATACGCAGTATTTT. Translated: CASSYGTGETDTQYF.

This chain uses TRBV9 with TRBJ2-3; 8 bases map to TRBD2. CDR1 and CDR2 from the germline V gene are SGDLS and YYNGEE. This CDR3 is built from 16 residues. V dropped 6 bases and J dropped 0; count of bases not matched to a gene: 9. DNA of the CDR3: TGTGCCAGCACCACCTCGGGGGGGACTAGCACAGATACGCAGTATTTT. The encoded protein is CASTTSGGTSTDTQYF.

V gene TRBV4-1 combines with J gene TRBJ2-2; D possibly corresponds to TRBD1 (5 bases). Trimming shortened V by 4 bases and J by 1 base, and 10 bases separated the two germline ends. This CDR3 spans 15 amino acids. Germline CDR1 MGHRA, CDR2 YSYEKL. The CDR3: CASSLGPLNTGELFF. For the CDR3, the DNA is TGCGCCAGCAGCCTGGGGCCGCTGAACACCGGGGAGCTGTTTTTT.

V usage is TRBV5-1 and J usage is TRBJ2-7; TRBD1 agrees at 7 bases. This CDR3 region has 13 residues. The germline V gene has CDR1 SGHRS and CDR2 YFSETQ. J was trimmed by 4 bases and V by 3 bases; bases with no gene match: 4. The CDR3 sequence: CASSWGQLYEQYF. The CDR3 DNA sequence: TGCGCCAGCAGCTGGGGACAGCTTTACGAGCAGTACTTC.